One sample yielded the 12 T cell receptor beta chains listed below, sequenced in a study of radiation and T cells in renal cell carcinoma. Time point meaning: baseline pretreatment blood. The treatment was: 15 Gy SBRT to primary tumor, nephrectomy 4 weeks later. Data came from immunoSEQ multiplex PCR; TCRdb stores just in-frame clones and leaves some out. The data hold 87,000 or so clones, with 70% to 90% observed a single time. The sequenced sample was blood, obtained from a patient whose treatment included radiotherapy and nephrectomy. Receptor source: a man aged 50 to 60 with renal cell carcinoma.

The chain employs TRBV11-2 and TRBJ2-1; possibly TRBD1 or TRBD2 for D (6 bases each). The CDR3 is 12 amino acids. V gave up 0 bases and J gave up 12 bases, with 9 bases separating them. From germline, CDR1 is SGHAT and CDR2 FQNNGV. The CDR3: CASSLDGGLQFF. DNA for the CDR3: TGTGCCAGCAGCTTAGATGGGGGGCTGCAGTTCTTC.

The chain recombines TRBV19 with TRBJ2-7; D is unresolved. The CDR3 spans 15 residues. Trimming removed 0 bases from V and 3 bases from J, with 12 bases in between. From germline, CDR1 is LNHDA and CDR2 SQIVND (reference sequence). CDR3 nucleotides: TGTGCCAGTAGTATAGATCTCATAGCAGGCTACGAGCAGTACTTC. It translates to CASSIDLIAGYEQYF. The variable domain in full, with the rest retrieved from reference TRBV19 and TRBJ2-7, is DGGITQSPKYLFRKEGQNVTLSCEQNLNHDAMYWYRQDPGQGLRLIYYSQIVNDFQKGDIAEGYSVSREKKESFPLTVTSAQKNPTAFYLCASSIDLIAGYEQYFGPGTRLTVT.

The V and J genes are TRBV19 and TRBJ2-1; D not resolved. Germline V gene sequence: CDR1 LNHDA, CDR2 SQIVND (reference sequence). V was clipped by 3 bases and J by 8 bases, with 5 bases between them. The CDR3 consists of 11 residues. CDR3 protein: CASSIYDEQFF. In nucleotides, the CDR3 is TGTGCCAGTAGTATCTATGATGAGCAGTTCTTC.

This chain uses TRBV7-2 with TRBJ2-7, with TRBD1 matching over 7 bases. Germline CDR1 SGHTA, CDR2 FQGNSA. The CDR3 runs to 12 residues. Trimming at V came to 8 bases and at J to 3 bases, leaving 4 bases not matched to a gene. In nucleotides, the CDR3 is TGTGCCAGCGGGAGACAGGGCTACGAGCAGTACTTC. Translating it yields CASGRQGYEQYF.

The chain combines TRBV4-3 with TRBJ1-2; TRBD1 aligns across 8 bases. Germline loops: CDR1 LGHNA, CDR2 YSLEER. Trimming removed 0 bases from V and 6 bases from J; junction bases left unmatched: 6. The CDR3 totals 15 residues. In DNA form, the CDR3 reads TGCGCCAGCAGCCAAGATCATGACAGGGGACATGGCTACACCTTC. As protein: CASSQDHDRGHGYTF.

CDR3 coding DNA: TGTGCCAGCAGCTTGTATAGGGGAACCACAGATACGCAGTATTTT. This sequence encodes CASSLYRGTTDTQYF. This sequence joins TRBV5-6 and TRBJ2-3, with D perhaps TRBD1 (5 bases). Between the trimmed V and J ends, which lost 1 base and 2 bases, there was a span of 11 bases. Germline V gives CDR1 SGHDT, CDR2 YYEEEE. This CDR3 has 15 amino acids.

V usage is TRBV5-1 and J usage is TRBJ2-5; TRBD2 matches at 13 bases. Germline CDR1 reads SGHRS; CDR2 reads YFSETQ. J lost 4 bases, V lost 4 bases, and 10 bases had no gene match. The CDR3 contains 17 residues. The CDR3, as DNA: TGCGCCAGCAGCCTTGGGACTAGCGGGATTCATTTAGAGACCCAGTACTTC. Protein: CASSLGTSGIHLETQYF.

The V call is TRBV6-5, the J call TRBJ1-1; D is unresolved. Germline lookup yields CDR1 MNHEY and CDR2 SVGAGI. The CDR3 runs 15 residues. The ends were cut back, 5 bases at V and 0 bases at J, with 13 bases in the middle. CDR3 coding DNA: TGTGCCAGCAGTAAAAACGGGAGAATGAACACTGAAGCTTTCTTT. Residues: CASSKNGRMNTEAFF.

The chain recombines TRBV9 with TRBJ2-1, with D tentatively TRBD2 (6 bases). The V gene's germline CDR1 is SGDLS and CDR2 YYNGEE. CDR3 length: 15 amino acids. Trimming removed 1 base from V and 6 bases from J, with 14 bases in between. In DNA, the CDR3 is TGTGCCAGCAGCGTACTTACGCCGGGACTCAATGAGCAGTTCTTC. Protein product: CASSVLTPGLNEQFF.

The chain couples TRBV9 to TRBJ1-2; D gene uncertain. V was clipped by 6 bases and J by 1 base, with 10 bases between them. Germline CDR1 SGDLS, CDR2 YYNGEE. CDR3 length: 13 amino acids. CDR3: CASTVGNNYGYTF. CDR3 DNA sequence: TGTGCCAGCACAGTCGGCAATAACTATGGCTACACCTTC. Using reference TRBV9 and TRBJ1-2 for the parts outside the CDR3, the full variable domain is DSGVTQTPKHLITATGQRVTLRCSPRSGDLSVYWYQQSLDQGLQFLIQYYNGEERAKGNILERFSAQQFPDLHSELNLSSLELGDSALYFCASTVGNNYGYTFGSGTRLTVV.

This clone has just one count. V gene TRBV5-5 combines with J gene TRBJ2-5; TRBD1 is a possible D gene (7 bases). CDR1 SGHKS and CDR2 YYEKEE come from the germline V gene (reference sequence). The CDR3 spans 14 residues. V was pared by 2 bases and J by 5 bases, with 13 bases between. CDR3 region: CASSLVEGAETQYF. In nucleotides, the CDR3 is TGTGCCAGCAGCTTAGTGGAGGGGGCGGAGACCCAGTACTTC. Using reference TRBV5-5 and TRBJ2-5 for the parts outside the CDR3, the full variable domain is DAGVTQSPTHLIKTRGQQVTLRCSPISGHKSVSWYQQVLGQGPQFIFQYYEKEERGRGNFPDRFSARQFPNYSSELNVNALLLGDSALYLCASSLVEGAETQYFGPGTRLLVL.

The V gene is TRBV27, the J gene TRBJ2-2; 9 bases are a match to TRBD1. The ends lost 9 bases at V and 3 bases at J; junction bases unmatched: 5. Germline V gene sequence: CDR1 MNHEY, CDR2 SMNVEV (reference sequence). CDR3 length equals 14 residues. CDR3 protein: CARTGGEYTGELFF. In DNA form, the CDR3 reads TGTGCCAGGACAGGGGGAGAGTACACCGGGGAGCTGTTTTTT.